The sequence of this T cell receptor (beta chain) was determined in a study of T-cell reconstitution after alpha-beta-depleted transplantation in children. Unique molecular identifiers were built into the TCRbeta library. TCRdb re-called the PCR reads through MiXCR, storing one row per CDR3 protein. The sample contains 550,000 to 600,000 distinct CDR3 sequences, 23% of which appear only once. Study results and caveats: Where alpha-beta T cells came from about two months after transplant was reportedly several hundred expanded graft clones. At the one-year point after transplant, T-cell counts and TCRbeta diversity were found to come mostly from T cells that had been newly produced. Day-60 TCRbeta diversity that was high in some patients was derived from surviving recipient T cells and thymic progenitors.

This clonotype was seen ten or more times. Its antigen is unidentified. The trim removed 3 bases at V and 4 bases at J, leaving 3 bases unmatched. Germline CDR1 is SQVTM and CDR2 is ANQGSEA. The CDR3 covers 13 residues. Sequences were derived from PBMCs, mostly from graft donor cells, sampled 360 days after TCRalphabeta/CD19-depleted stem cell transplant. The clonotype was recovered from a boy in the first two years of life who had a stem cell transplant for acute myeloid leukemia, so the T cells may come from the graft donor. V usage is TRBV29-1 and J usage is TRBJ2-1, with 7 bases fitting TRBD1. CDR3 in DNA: TGCAGCGTTGACGAGGGGGCATACAATGAGCAGTTCTTC. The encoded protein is CSVDEGAYNEQFF.